A selection of T cell receptor beta chains follows, all from one sample in a study of T cell repertoires in cytomegalovirus infection. Antigen specificity for these receptors is unknown. TCRdb called the reads again in MiXCR, with one record for every CDR3 protein. Of approximately 300,000 distinct CDR3 sequences in the sample, about 28% were seen once. The material sequenced was cultured PBMCs, taken from culture after CMV antigen stimulation. Receptors originate from a human donor in good health (CMV status not recorded). Some clones in this sample may be carry-over from other donors' samples. CDR3s include the opening cysteine and the closing phenylalanine or tryptophan. The order of the fields is D gene, clone size, V gene, J gene, CDR3 protein, CDR3 DNA. The D gene is left open where the match is weak. Some rows mark clone size as missing; the rest say once, few, many or name a class of expanded clone.

>TRBD1|few|TRBV18|TRBJ2-3
CASSPWTGGADTQYF
TGTGCCAGCTCTCCTTGGACAGGGGGGGCAGATACGCAGTATTTT
>TRBD1|NA|TRBV5-4|TRBJ1-1
CASSFPQGMNTEAFF
TGTGCCAGCAGCTTTCCACAGGGGATGAACACTGAAGCTTTCTTT
>NA|few|TRBV12-3/TRBV12-4|TRBJ2-6
CASSFSGISGANVLTF
TGTGCCAGCAGTTTTTCAGGGATCTCTGGGGCCAACGTCCTGACTTTC
>NA|NA|TRBV6-5|TRBJ1-2
CASSYSRAAGGYTF
TGTGCCAGCAGTTACTCGAGGGCAGCCGGAGGCTACACCTTC
>NA|NA|TRBV24-1|TRBJ2-1
CATTLRDPPYNEQFF
TGTGCCACCACGCTTAGGGACCCCCCCTACAATGAGCAGTTCTTC
>TRBD2|NA|TRBV11-1|TRBJ2-2
CASSPGLAGFVIAGELFF
TGTGCCAGCAGCCCGGGACTAGCGGGATTTGTTATCGCCGGGGAGCTGTTTTTT
>TRBD1|few|TRBV11-1|TRBJ2-1
CASSLYRDRGNNEQFF
TGTGCCAGCAGCTTATATAGGGACAGGGGAAACAATGAGCAGTTCTTC
>NA|few|TRBV10-3|TRBJ2-5
CAIRGGEETQYF
TGTGCCATCAGGGGCGGGGAAGAGACCCAGTACTTC
>NA|few|TRBV13|TRBJ2-1
CASSTGRVGPYNEQFF
TGTGCCAGCAGCACCGGACGGGTTGGGCCCTACAATGAGCAGTTCTTC
>TRBD2|few|TRBV12-3/TRBV12-4|TRBJ2-7
CASSFPGLPLYEQYF
TGTGCCAGCAGTTTCCCGGGACTACCCCTCTACGAGCAGTACTTC
>NA|few|TRBV7-2|TRBJ2-4
CASSLGGTQNIQYF
TGTGCCAGCAGCTTAGGTGGGACCCAAAACATTCAGTACTTC
>TRBD2|NA|TRBV12-3/TRBV12-4|TRBJ2-3
CASSFPPSGGSDTQYF
TGTGCCAGCAGTTTCCCTCCAAGCGGGGGTTCGGATACGCAGTATTTT
>NA|NA|TRBV6-2/TRBV6-3|TRBJ2-1
CASSYQGYVNEQFF
TGTGCCAGCAGTTACCAGGGTTACGTGAATGAGCAGTTCTTC
>NA|once|TRBV7-2|TRBJ1-1
CASSGGNLNTEAFF
TGTGCCAGCAGCGGCGGAAATTTGAACACTGAAGCTTTCTTT
>NA|NA|TRBV19|TRBJ2-1
CASSTQLGTDEQFF
TGTGCCAGTAGTACCCAGCTGGGAACGGATGAGCAGTTCTTC
>NA|NA|TRBV28|TRBJ1-1
CASSYFGGWGNTEAFF
TGTGCCAGCAGTTATTTTGGGGGGTGGGGAAACACTGAAGCTTTCTTT
>NA|NA|TRBV20-1|TRBJ2-1
CSPLGDYNEQFF
TGCAGTCCACTGGGGGACTACAATGAGCAGTTCTTC
>TRBD2|few|TRBV13|TRBJ2-2
CASSRGLAEAGELFF
TGTGCCAGCAGCCGGGGACTAGCGGAGGCCGGGGAGCTGTTTTTT
>NA|NA|TRBV12-3/TRBV12-4|TRBJ2-7
CASSDRDTEQYF
TGTGCCAGCAGTGACCGGGACACCGAGCAGTACTTC
>TRBD1|NA|TRBV24-1|TRBJ1-2
CATSATGGQYGYTF
TGTGCCACCAGTGCAACAGGGGGACAGTATGGCTACACCTTC
>TRBD1|few|TRBV7-3|TRBJ1-2
CASSPGTGHGYTF
TGTGCCAGCAGCCCAGGGACAGGCCATGGCTACACCTTC
>NA|NA|TRBV27|TRBJ2-3
CASSPGTYTDTQYF
TGTGCCAGCAGTCCTGGGACTTACACAGATACGCAGTATTTT
>NA|NA|TRBV19|TRBJ2-2
CASSTRVVGDDGELFF
TGTGCCAGTAGCACTCGAGTGGTGGGGGATGACGGGGAGCTGTTTTTT
>NA|NA|TRBV5-1|TRBJ2-7
CASSEREQYF
TGCGCCAGCAGCGAACGCGAGCAGTACTTC
>TRBD2|few|TRBV20-1|TRBJ2-3
CSARAERELTDTQYF
TGCAGTGCTAGAGCCGAGCGGGAGCTCACAGATACGCAGTATTTT
>NA|NA|TRBV7-3|TRBJ2-5
CASSQGTVGETQYF
TGTGCCAGCAGCCAGGGGACCGTCGGAGAGACCCAGTACTTC
>NA|NA|TRBV7-6|TRBJ1-2
CASSRDPNYGYTF
TGTGCCAGCAGCCGGGACCCTAACTATGGCTACACCTTC
>NA|NA|TRBV3-1|TRBJ1-2
CASSQEINYGYTF
TGTGCCAGCAGCCAAGAGATTAACTATGGCTACACCTTC
>TRBD2|once|TRBV11-3|TRBJ2-3
CASSLWTSGGPSDTQYF
TGTGCCAGCAGCTTGTGGACTAGCGGGGGGCCATCAGATACGCAGTATTTT
>NA|NA|TRBV7-9|TRBJ1-2
CASLDWRVYGYTF
TGTGCCAGCCTCGACTGGCGGGTCTATGGCTACACCTTC
>NA|NA|TRBV18|TRBJ1-1
CASSPATVNTEAFF
TGTGCCAGCTCACCTGCTACCGTGAACACTGAAGCTTTCTTT
>TRBD2|NA|TRBV12-3/TRBV12-4|TRBJ2-2
CASSLGGLGELFF
TGTGCCAGCAGTTTAGGGGGACTAGGGGAGCTGTTTTTT
>NA|NA|TRBV9|TRBJ2-1
CASSVRGDSASDEQFF
TGTGCCAGCAGCGTAAGGGGGGACTCAGCTTCGGATGAGCAGTTCTTC
>NA|NA|TRBV12-3/TRBV12-4|TRBJ1-6
CASSFGGGESPLHF
TGTGCCAGCAGTTTTGGTGGGGGCGAGTCACCCCTCCACTTT
>NA|few|TRBV7-9|TRBJ1-2
CASSKGQSPGGYTF
TGTGCCAGCAGCAAGGGGCAATCCCCTGGGGGCTACACCTTC
>NA|NA|TRBV6-5|TRBJ1-2
CASSRAGAYGYTF
TGTGCCAGCAGCCGGGCGGGCGCCTATGGCTACACCTTC
>NA|NA|TRBV6-6|TRBJ2-5
CASSYDWGKRETQYF
TGTGCCAGCAGTTACGATTGGGGGAAGCGAGAGACCCAGTACTTC
>NA|few|TRBV7-6|TRBJ2-5
CASSLGSNAETQYF
TGTGCCAGCAGCTTAGGGTCCAATGCAGAGACCCAGTACTTC
>TRBD1|few|TRBV7-2|TRBJ1-4
CASGTGTTNEKLFF
TGTGCCAGCGGGACAGGTACAACTAATGAAAAACTGTTTTTT
>NA|few|TRBV7-9|TRBJ1-2
CASSLVGRRGYTF
TGTGCCAGCAGCTTAGTAGGGCGGCGCGGCTACACCTTC
>TRBD2|NA|TRBV7-2|TRBJ2-1
CASSLRLAGRDEQFF
TGTGCCAGCAGCTTAAGACTAGCGGGGCGGGATGAGCAGTTCTTC
>NA|NA|TRBV7-3|TRBJ2-2
CASSPGGYTGELFF
TGTGCCAGCAGCCCAGGGGGGTACACCGGGGAGCTGTTTTTT
>NA|NA|TRBV6-5|TRBJ1-5
CASRPRGGPQHF
TGTGCCAGCAGACCCCGTGGGGGGCCCCAGCATTTT
>TRBD2|NA|TRBV27|TRBJ2-7
CASSLSGTNRQHF
TGTGCCAGCAGTTTATCCGGGACTAATAGGCAGCACTTC
>NA|NA|TRBV7-2|TRBJ1-1
CASSLVSGMNTEAFF
TGTGCCAGCAGCTTAGTTTCAGGTATGAACACTGAAGCTTTCTTT
>NA|NA|TRBV5-1|TRBJ2-3
CASSFRRADTQYF
TGCGCCAGCAGCTTCAGGAGGGCAGATACGCAGTATTTT
>NA|few|TRBV7-3|TRBJ2-7
CASSLTGSLQYF
TGTGCCAGCAGCTTAACGGGCTCCCTGCAGTACTTC
>NA|NA|TRBV27|TRBJ1-5
CASSLRGESNQPQHF
TGTGCCAGCAGTTTAAGGGGCGAGAGCAATCAGCCCCAGCATTTT
>NA|NA|TRBV19|TRBJ1-5
CASSIGVIYSNQPQHF
TGTGCCAGTAGTATCGGCGTAATATATAGCAATCAGCCCCAGCATTTT
>NA|NA|TRBV19|TRBJ2-1
CASSQSKGPKQFF
TGTGCCAGTAGCCAATCTAAGGGGCCCAAGCAGTTCTTC
>TRBD1|few|TRBV6-4|TRBJ2-1
CASVDRGSQGFF
TGTGCCAGCGTAGACAGGGGTTCCCAGGGGTTCTTC
>NA|many|TRBV7-2|TRBJ1-4
CASSPQQAINEKLFF
TGTGCCAGCAGCCCACAGCAGGCAATTAATGAAAAACTGTTTTTT
>TRBD2|many|TRBV7-2|TRBJ2-1
CASSRGLAGAGEQFF
TGTGCCAGCAGCCGAGGACTAGCGGGAGCCGGTGAGCAGTTCTTC
>NA|NA|TRBV28|TRBJ1-1
CASSLEDGSEAFF
TGTGCCAGCAGTTTAGAGGACGGGAGTGAAGCTTTCTTT
>TRBD1|many|TRBV19|TRBJ1-1
CASRRTGNTEAFF
TGTGCCAGTAGGAGGACAGGGAACACTGAAGCTTTCTTT
>TRBD2|few|TRBV6-5|TRBJ2-7
CASSGLRGSGIDGEQYF
TGTGCCAGCAGCGGCCTAAGGGGTAGCGGGATAGACGGCGAGCAGTACTTC
>NA|NA|TRBV27|TRBJ1-3
CASSLGGLGNTIYF
TGTGCCAGCAGTTTGGGGGGGCTAGGAAACACCATATATTTT